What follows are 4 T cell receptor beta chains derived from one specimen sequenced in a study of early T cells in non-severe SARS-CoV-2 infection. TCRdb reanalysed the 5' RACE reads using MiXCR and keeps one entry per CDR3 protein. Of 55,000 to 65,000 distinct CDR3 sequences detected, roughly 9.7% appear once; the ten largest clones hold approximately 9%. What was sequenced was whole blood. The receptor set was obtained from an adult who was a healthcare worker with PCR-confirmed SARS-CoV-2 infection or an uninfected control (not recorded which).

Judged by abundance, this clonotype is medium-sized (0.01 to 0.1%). CDR3 bases: TGTGCCAGCAGGAGTCCCGGGGAGCTGTTTTTT. Its protein is CASRSPGELFF. This chain uses TRBV6-2 or TRBV6-3 with TRBJ2-2; D gene unclear. Trimming took off 6 bases at V and 6 bases at J, with 5 bases between the two ends. CDR1 is MNHEY and CDR2 is SVGEGT in the germline V gene. The CDR3 is made up of 11 amino acids.

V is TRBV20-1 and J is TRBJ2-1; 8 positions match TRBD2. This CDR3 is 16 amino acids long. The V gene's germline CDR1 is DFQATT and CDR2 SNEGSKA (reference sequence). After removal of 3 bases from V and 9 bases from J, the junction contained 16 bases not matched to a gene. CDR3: CSASLAGGGDFFEQFF. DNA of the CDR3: TGCAGTGCTAGTCTAGCGGGTGGGGGCGATTTTTTTGAGCAGTTCTTC.

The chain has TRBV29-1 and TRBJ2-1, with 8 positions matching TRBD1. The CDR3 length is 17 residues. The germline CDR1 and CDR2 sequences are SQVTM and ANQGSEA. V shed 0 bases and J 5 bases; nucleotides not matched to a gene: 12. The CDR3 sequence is CSVEDGDRGIVDNEQFF. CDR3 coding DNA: TGCAGCGTTGAAGACGGAGACAGGGGCATCGTAGACAATGAGCAGTTCTTC.

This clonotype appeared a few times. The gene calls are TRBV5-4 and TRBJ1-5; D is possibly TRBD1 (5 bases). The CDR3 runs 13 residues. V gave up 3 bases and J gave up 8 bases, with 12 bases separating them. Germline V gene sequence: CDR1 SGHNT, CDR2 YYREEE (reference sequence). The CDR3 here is CASSSVPGEPQHF. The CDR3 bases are TGTGCCAGCAGCTCAGTTCCGGGGGAGCCCCAGCATTTT.